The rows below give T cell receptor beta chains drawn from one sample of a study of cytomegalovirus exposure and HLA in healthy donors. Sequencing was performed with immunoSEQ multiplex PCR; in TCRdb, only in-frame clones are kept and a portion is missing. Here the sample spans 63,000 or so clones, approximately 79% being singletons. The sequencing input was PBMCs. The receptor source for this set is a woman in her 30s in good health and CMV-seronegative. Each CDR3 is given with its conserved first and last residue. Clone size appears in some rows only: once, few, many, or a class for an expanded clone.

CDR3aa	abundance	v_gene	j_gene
CASRGTGNTEAFF	NA	TRBV13	TRBJ1-1
CSHERGDSEAFF	NA	TRBV29-1	TRBJ1-1
CASSPQVSQETQYF	few	TRBV4-3	TRBJ2-5
CASGGQGASNTGELFF	NA	TRBV25-1	TRBJ2-2
CASSPQSPGQGYGYTF	NA	TRBV19	TRBJ1-2
CASSPPGERLGNQPQHF	NA	TRBV27	TRBJ1-5
CATSRAGGQNEKLFF	NA	TRBV15	TRBJ1-4
CATNRGFEETQYF	NA	TRBV15	TRBJ2-5
CASLTPTRPDTQYF	NA	TRBV2	TRBJ2-3
CAWSVGGYGYTF	NA	TRBV30	TRBJ1-2
CASSPSNREGYTF	NA	TRBV18	TRBJ1-2
CASRGTGKALWGYTF	NA	TRBV6-5	TRBJ1-2
CASSPQQGGKLFF	NA	TRBV18	TRBJ1-4
CASSLDGVSGNTIYF	NA	TRBV5-1	TRBJ1-3
CASSGRVSGANVLTF	once	TRBV5-6	TRBJ2-6
CASSVDSYMGEQYF	NA	TRBV6-1	TRBJ2-7
CASSTRRSANYGYTF	NA	TRBV19	TRBJ1-2
CASSYLDRLSYNEQFF	NA	TRBV6-5	TRBJ2-1
CASSYSGQGGGNTIYF	few	TRBV6-5	TRBJ1-3
CASSVRQGGNQPQHF	NA	TRBV27	TRBJ1-5
CATRYSGDSYEQYF	once	TRBV10-3	TRBJ2-7
CASRPGTLVANVLTF	NA	TRBV6-5	TRBJ2-6
CASSPEGGRADTQYF	NA	TRBV9	TRBJ2-3
CASSTPGQPWYGYTF	NA	TRBV6-6	TRBJ1-2
CASTQNGLSSGNTIYF	NA	TRBV5-1	TRBJ1-3
CASSEDSSLETQYF	NA	TRBV28	TRBJ2-5
CASSSMGGSGAGGNTIYF	NA	TRBV25-1	TRBJ1-3
CASTELDRSSHEQYF	once	TRBV5-6	TRBJ2-7
CASSSGLAGGTYNEQFF	NA	TRBV5-4	TRBJ2-1
CSVDPGSGNTIYF	NA	TRBV29-1	TRBJ1-3
CASSATGQGAGETQYF	NA	TRBV6-1	TRBJ2-5
CASSPGQKYNEQFF	few	TRBV7-2	TRBJ2-1
CASNLDRENTEAFF	NA	TRBV5-6	TRBJ1-1
CASEGAWGNQPQHF	NA	TRBV6-1	TRBJ1-5
CASSLDLGWGDAGYTF	once	TRBV11-2	TRBJ1-2
CATSRDLGQANQETQYF	NA	TRBV15	TRBJ2-5
CASSSRTSGFSYNEQFF	NA	TRBV27	TRBJ2-1
CASSQGQGNGYTF	NA	TRBV4-1	TRBJ1-2
CASSRVLVGAKNIQYF	NA	TRBV19	TRBJ2-4
CASSPSAGDRETQYF	once	TRBV18	TRBJ2-5
CASSESIGGMNTEAFF	NA	TRBV10-1	TRBJ1-1
CASRGSGGLGEKLFF	NA	TRBV2	TRBJ1-4
CAWSLVTGGETQYF	few	TRBV30	TRBJ2-5
CAWSLGTGGFTEAFF	once	TRBV30	TRBJ1-1
CASTAIRGDTEAFF	NA	TRBV19	TRBJ1-1
CASSVGRGLDYNEQFF	NA	TRBV9	TRBJ2-1
CASGLNLGGANEKLFF	NA	TRBV12-5	TRBJ1-4
CASSLRQGINYGYTF	NA	TRBV5-4	TRBJ1-2
CASSQTSGAALTDTQYF	NA	TRBV5-1	TRBJ2-3
CASSQQKTGIGYGYTF	NA	TRBV4-3	TRBJ1-2
CASSGRDTEAFF	NA	TRBV18	TRBJ1-1
CASDKGGTEQYF	NA	TRBV7-9	TRBJ2-7
CAISESKLTDGYTF	few	TRBV10-3	TRBJ1-2
CASSLRQGGSTDTQYF	NA	TRBV7-2	TRBJ2-3
CASSGIAGITDTQYF	NA	TRBV9	TRBJ2-3
CASSPDRTGQPQHF	NA	TRBV19	TRBJ1-5